The present entry profiles one T cell receptor beta chain with its context. Its antigen is currently unknown. This PCR relied on a set of 60 Vbeta primers and 13 Jbeta primers. Repertoires were generated with immunoSEQ multiplex PCR, while TCRdb's copy carries only in-frame clones and drops some. This table holds approximately 170,000 clones, around 80% found once. The source of the sample is a study of cytomegalovirus exposure and HLA in healthy donors. General observations from the study: Among CMV-associated TCR beta chains, most appeared HLA-restricted in a later analysis. Certain sequence variants were highly shared and formed a cluster, and this cluster was likely a sequencing artifact. Owing to their indistinguishability, certain V segments, notably TRBV6-2 and TRBV6-3, were excluded. Earlier analysis looked at TCR beta V segments, and most were productive about 90% or about 30% of the time.

With 0 bases removed from V and 1 base from J, the gap between germline ends came to 17 bases. Germline lookup yields CDR1 SGDLS and CDR2 YYNGEE. This CDR3 is 18 amino acids long. This TCR came from a woman aged 45 to 65 in good health and CMV-seropositive. Sequencing was carried out using PBMCs. The chain couples TRBV9 to TRBJ2-1; a weak D match, TRBD1 (5 bases). The DNA for the CDR3 is TGTGCCAGCAGCGTAGGGCAGGGTAATAGAGGTTCCTACAATGAGCAGTTCTTC. This sequence encodes CASSVGQGNRGSYNEQFF.